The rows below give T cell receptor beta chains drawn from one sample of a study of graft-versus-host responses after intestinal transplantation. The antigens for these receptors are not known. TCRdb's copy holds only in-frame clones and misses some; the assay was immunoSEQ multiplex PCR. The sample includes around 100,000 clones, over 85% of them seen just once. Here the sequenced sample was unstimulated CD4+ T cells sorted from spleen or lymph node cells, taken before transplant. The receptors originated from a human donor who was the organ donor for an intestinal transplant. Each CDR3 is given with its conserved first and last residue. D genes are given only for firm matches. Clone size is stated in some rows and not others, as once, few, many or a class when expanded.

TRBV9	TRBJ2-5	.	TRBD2	TGTGCCAGCAGCGTTCCGCTAGCGGGAGGGAGAGAGACCCAGTACTTC	CASSVPLAGGRETQYF
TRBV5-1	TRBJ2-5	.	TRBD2	TGCGCCAGCAGGCGGGAGGTCACATATGTGGAGACCCAGTACTTC	CASRREVTYVETQYF
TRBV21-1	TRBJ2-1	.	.	TGTGCCAGCAGCAAATGGGGGGAGTTCTTC	CASSKWGEFF
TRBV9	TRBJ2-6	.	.	TGTGCCAGCAGCGTAACTGGGGCCAACGTCCTGACTTTC	CASSVTGANVLTF
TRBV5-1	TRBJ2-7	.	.	TGCGCCAGCAGCTTGGACACAGGCTACGAGCAGTACTTC	CASSLDTGYEQYF
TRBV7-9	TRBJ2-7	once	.	TGTGCCAGCAGGCGGAACTACGAGCAGTACTTC	CASRRNYEQYF
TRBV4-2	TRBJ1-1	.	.	TGTGCCAGCAGCTATGAACGGGCTTCGAACACTGAAGCTTTCTTT	CASSYERASNTEAFF
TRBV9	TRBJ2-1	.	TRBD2	TGTGCCAGCAGCGCGGGACTAGCAAGTCGAAATGAGCAGTTCTTC	CASSAGLASRNEQFF
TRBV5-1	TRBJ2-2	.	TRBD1	TGCGCCAGCAGCCAGGACAGGGGGAACACCGGGGAGCTGTTTTTT	CASSQDRGNTGELFF
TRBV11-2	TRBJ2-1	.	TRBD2	TGTGCCAGCAGCCCTAGGGGTGGACTAGCGGGAGGGAATGAGCAGTTCTTC	CASSPRGGLAGGNEQFF
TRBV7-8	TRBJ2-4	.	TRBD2	TGTGCCAGCAGCCCAGCTGTATCCGGGGGGGAAAACATTCAGTACTTC	CASSPAVSGGENIQYF
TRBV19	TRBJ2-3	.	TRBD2	TGTGCCAGTAGCACTAGCGGCCAGAGCACAGATACGCAGTATTTT	CASSTSGQSTDTQYF
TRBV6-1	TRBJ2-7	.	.	TGTGCCAGCAGTGAAGCCGAGAGGGAGCAGTACTTC	CASSEAEREQYF
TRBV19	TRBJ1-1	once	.	TGTGCCAGTACCCCGGGTAGGGGGGACACTGAAGCTTTCTTT	CASTPGRGDTEAFF
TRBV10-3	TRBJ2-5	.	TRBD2	TGTGCCTCGGGACTAGCGGGAGAAGAGACCCAGTACTTC	CASGLAGEETQYF
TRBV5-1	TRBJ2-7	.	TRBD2	TGCGCCAGCAGCCCGGGACTAGCGGGCCAGAGCTCCTACGAGCAGTACTTC	CASSPGLAGQSSYEQYF
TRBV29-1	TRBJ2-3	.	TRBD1	TGCAGCGTTGCCGGGACAGGGTACACAGATACGCAGTATTTT	CSVAGTGYTDTQYF
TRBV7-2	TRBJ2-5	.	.	TGTGCCAGCAGCTTAGCAGGGACTGTAGAGACCCAGTACTTC	CASSLAGTVETQYF